This TCR beta chain came from a study of cytomegalovirus exposure and HLA in healthy donors. Both 60 Vbeta primers and 13 Jbeta primers went into the PCR. Assay: immunoSEQ multiplex PCR; the TCRdb copy retains only in-frame clones and omits some. The sample carries about 67,000 clones, about 65% recorded once. This clone was counted only a few times. At one end, the junction sequence differs from germline, possibly due to a read error. Sequenced material: PBMCs. The origin of this receptor is a woman in her 30s in good health and CMV-seronegative.

CDR3 residues: CSASIGGPYNEQFF. The CDR3 DNA reads as TGCAGCGCCTCGATTGGCGGCCCCTACAACGAGCAGTTCTTC. The rearrangement links TRBV29-1 to TRBJ2-1, with no clear D. This CDR3 spans 14 amino acids. CDR1 is SQVTM and CDR2 is ANQGSEA in the germline V gene.